The 2 T cell receptor beta chains listed next were all sequenced from one sample in a study of blood T cells in healthy people across ages. Primed by a sample-barcoded 5' primer and a J-beta primer mix, a second PCR proceeded for about 6 to 11 cycles. One entry per CDR3 protein, called by TCRdb with MiXCR from the 5' RACE reads. The sample has 450,000 to 600,000 distinct CDR3 sequences, around 27% seen once. The same data also contributed to another study, on T cells of mothers and their children.

Sequenced sample: blood. These receptors all stem from a boy aged 2 to 9 in good health.

V gene TRBV7-9 combines with J gene TRBJ2-1, with 8 bases fitting TRBD1. J was trimmed by 3 bases and V by 7 bases; bases with no gene match: 23. Germline V gene sequence: CDR1 SEHNR, CDR2 FQNEAQ (reference sequence). This CDR3 has 20 amino acids. CDR3: CASTQSLGRVTGAIYNEQFF. Here the CDR3 DNA reads TGTGCCAGCACCCAAAGTTTAGGCAGAGTGACAGGGGCGATCTACAATGAGCAGTTCTTC.

The genes are TRBV5-6 and TRBJ2-7; D not resolved. The CDR3 contains 13 residues. Germline V lookup: CDR1 SGHDT, CDR2 YYEEEE. The germline V and J ends were trimmed by 2 bases and 6 bases, with 12 bases remaining between them. The CDR3: CASSFQRLSEQYF. The CDR3 coding sequence is TGTGCCAGCAGCTTCCAGAGGCTCTCCGAGCAGTACTTC.